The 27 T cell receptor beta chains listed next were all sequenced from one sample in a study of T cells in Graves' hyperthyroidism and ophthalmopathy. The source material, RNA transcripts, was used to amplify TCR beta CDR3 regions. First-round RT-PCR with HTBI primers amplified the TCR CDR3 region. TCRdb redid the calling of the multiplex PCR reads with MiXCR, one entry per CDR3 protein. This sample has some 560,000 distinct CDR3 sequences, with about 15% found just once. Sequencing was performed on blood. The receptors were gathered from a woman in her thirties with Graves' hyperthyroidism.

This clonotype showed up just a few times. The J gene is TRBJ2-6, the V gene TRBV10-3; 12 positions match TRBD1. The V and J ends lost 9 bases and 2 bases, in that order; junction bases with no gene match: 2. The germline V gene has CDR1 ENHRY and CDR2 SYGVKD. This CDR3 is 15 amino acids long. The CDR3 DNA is TGTGCCATGGGACAGGGGGCCCCTGGGGCCAACGTCCTGACTTTC. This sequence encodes CAMGQGAPGANVLTF.

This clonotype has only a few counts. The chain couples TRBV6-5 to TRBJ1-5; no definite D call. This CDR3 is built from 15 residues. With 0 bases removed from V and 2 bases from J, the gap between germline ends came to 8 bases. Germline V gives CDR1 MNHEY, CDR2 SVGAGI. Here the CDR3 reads CASSYSGDGNQPQHF. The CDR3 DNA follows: TGTGCCAGCAGTTACTCCGGGGATGGCAATCAGCCCCAGCATTTT.

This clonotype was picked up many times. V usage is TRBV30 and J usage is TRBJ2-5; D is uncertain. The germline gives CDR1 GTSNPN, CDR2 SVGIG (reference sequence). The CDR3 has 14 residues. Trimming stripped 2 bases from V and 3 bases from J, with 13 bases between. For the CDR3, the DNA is TGTGCCTGGAGTCAAATTGACCGAAAAGAGACCCAGTACTTC. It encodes CAWSQIDRKETQYF.

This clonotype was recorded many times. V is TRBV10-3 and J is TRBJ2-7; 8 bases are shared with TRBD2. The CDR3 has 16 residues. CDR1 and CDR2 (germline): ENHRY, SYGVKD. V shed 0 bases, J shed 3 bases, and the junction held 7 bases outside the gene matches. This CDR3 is CAISESKAGAHYEQYF. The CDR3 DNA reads TGTGCCATCAGTGAGTCGAAAGCGGGAGCGCACTACGAGCAGTACTTC.

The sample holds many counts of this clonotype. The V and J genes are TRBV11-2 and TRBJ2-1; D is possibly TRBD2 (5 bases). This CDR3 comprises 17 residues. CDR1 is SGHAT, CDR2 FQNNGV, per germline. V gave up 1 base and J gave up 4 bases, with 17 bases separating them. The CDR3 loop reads CASSLGMGEPKYNEQFF. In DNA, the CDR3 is TGTGCCAGCAGCTTAGGGATGGGAGAGCCAAAATACAATGAGCAGTTCTTC.

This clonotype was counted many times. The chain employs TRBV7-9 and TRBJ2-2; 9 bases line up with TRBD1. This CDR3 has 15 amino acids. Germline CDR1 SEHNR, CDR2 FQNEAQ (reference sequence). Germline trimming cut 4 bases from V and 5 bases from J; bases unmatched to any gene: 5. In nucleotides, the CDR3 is TGTGCCAGCAGCTCCGTGGGACAGGGTACCGGGGAGCTGTTTTTT. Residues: CASSSVGQGTGELFF.

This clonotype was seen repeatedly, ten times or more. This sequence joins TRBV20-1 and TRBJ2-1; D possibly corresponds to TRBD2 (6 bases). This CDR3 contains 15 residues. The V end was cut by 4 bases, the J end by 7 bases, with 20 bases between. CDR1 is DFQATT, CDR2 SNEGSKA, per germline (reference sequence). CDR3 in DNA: TGCAGTGCTATAGATAGCGGACCTCCTCTTAATGAGCAGTTCTTC. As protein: CSAIDSGPPLNEQFF.

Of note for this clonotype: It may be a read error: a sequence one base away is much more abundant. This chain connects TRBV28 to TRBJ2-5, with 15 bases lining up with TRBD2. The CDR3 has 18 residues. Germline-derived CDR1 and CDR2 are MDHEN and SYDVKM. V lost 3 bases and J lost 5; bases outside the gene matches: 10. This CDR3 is CASSFSGLAGGPQETQYF. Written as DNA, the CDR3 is TGTGCCAGCAGTTTCTCGGGACTAGCGGGAGGCCCACAGGAGACCCAGTACTTC.

CDR3: CSALKSPEFYGYTF. Here the CDR3 DNA reads TGCAGTGCCTTGAAGTCGCCAGAATTCTATGGCTACACCTTC. The chain uses TRBV20-1 and TRBJ1-2, with D hard to call. The germline V gene encodes CDR1 DFQATT and CDR2 SNEGSKA (reference sequence). The CDR3 runs 14 residues. V was clipped by 6 bases and J by 4 bases, with 18 bases between them.

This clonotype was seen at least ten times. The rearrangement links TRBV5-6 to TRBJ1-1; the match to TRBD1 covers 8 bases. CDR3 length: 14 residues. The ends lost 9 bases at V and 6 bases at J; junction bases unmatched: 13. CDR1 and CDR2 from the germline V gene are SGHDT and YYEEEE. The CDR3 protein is CATYLDRVSSEAFF. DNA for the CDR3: TGTGCCACCTACCTGGACAGGGTCAGCTCTGAAGCTTTCTTT.

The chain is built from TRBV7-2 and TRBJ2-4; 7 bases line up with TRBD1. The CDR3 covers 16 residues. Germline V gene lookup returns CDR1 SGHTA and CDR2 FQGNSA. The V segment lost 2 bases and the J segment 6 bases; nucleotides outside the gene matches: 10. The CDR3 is CASSLSKTGRLNIQYF. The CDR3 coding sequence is TGTGCCAGCAGCTTATCAAAGACAGGGCGGTTAAACATTCAGTACTTC.

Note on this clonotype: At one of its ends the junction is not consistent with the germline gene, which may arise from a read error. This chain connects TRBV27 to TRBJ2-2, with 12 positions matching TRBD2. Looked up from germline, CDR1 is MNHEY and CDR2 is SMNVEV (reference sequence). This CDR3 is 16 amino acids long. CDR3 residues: CTSNARLAGVPGELFF. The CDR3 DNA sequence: TGTACCAGCAACGCCAGACTAGCGGGAGTACCCGGGGAGCTGTTTTTT.

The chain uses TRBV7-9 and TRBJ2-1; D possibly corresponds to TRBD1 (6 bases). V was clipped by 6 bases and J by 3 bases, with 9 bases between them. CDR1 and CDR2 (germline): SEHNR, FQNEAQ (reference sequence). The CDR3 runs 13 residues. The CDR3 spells CASREDSYNEQFF. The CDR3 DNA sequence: TGTGCCAGCAGGGAGGACAGCTACAATGAGCAGTTCTTC.

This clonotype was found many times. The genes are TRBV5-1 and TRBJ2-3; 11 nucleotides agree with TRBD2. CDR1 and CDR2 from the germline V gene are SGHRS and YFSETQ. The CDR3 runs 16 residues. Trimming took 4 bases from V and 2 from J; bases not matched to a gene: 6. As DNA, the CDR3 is TGCGCCAGCAGCCCCGGGACTAGCGGAGTCACAGATACGCAGTATTTT. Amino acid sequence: CASSPGTSGVTDTQYF.

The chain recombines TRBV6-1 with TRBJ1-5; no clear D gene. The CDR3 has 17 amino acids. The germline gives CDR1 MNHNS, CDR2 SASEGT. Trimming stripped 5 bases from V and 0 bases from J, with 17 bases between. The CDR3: CASSSTYVRNSNQPQHF. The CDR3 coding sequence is TGTGCCAGCAGTTCTACGTATGTGCGGAATAGCAATCAGCCCCAGCATTTT.

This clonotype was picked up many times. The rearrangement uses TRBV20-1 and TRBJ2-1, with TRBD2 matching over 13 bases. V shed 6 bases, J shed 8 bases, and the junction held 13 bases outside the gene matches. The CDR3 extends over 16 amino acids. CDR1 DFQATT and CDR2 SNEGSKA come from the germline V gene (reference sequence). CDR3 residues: CSAIPWTSGSRDEQFF. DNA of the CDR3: TGCAGTGCCATCCCATGGACTAGCGGGAGCAGGGATGAGCAGTTCTTC.

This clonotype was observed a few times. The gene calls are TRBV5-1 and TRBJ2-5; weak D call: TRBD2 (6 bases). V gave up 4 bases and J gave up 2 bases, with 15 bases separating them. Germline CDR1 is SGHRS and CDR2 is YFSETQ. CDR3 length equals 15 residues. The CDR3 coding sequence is TGCGCCAGCAGCCCCCGGCGGGGAACACAAGAGACCCAGTACTTC. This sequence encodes CASSPRRGTQETQYF.

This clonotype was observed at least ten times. CDR3 residues: CASSLGVGTESLRGYTF. Here the CDR3 DNA reads TGCGCCAGCAGCTTGGGGGTTGGGACAGAGAGCCTTCGTGGCTACACCTTC. The chain uses TRBV5-1 and TRBJ1-2, with 7 bases fitting TRBD1. Per the germline V gene, CDR1 is SGHRS and CDR2 is YFSETQ. The CDR3 runs to 17 residues. V trimming: 0 bases; J trimming: 7 bases; junction bases outside the gene matches: 15.

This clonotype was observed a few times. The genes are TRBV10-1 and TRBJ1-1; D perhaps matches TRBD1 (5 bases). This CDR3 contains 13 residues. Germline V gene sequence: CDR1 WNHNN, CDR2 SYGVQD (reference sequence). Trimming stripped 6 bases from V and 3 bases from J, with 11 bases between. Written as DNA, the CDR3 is TGCGCCAGCAGGGGAGGGACGGACACTGAAGCTTTCTTT. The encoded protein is CASRGGTDTEAFF.

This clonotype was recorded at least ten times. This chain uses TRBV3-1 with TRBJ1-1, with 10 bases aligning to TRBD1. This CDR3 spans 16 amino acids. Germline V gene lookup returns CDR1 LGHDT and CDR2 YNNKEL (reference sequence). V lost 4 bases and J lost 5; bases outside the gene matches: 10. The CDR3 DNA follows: TGTGCCAGCAGCCCCCGGGACAGGGGCGTGGGGACTGAAGCTTTCTTT. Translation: CASSPRDRGVGTEAFF. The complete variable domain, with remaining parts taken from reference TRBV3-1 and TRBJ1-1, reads DTAVSQTPKYLVTQMGNDKSIKCEQNLGHDTMYWYKQDSKKFLKIMFSYNNKELIINETVPNRFSPKSPDKAHLNLHINSLELGDSAVYFCASSPRDRGVGTEAFFGQGTRLTVV.

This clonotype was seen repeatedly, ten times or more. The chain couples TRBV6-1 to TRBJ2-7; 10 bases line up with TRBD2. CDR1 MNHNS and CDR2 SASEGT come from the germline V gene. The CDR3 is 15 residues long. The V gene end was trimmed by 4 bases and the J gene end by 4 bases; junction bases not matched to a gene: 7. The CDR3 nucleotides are TGTGCCAGCAGTGCCTCTGGGACTAGCGTTTACGAGCAGTACTTC. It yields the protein CASSASGTSVYEQYF.

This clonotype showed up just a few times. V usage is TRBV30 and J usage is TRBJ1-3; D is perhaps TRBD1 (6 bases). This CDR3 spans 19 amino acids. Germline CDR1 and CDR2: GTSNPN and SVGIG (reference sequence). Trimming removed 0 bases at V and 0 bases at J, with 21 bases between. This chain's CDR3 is CAWSVRRRDILYSGNTIYF. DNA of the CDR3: TGTGCCTGGAGTGTACGCCGAAGGGACATTCTTTACTCTGGAAACACCATATATTTT.

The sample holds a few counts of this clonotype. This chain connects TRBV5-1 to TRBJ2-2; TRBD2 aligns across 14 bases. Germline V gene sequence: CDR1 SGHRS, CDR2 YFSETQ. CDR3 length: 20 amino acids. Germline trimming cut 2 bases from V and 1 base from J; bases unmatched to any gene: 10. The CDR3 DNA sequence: TGCGCCAGCAGCTTTCAACCCGGGACTAGCGGGAGATGGAACACCGGGGAGCTGTTTTTT. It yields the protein CASSFQPGTSGRWNTGELFF.

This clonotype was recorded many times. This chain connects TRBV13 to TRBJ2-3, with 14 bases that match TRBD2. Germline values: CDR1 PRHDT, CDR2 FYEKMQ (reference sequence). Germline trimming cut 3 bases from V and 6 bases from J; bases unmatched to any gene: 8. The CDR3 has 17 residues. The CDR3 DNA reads TGTGCCAGCAGCTTGTTGGGACTAGCGGGAGCGGGGGATACGCAGTATTTT. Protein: CASSLLGLAGAGDTQYF.

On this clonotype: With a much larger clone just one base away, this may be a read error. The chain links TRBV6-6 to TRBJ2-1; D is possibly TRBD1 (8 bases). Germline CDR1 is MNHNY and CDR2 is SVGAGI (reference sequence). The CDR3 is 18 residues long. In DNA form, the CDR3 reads TGTGCCAGCAATTACTCGGGGGGCCTCAGGACAGGGATAAATGAGCAGTTCTTC. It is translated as CASNYSGGLRTGINEQFF.

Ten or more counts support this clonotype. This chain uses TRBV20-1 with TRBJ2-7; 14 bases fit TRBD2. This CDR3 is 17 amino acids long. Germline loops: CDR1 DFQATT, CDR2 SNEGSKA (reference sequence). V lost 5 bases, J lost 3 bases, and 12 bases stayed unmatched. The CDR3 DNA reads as TGCAGTGCTGATTTCCCGGGACTAGCGGGAGTCGTCTACGAGCAGTACTTC. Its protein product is CSADFPGLAGVVYEQYF.

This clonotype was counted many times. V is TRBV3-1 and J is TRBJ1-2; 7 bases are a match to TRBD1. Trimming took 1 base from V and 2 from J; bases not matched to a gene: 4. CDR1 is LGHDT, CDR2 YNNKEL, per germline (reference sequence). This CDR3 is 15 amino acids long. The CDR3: CASSQGQGANYGYTF. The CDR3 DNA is TGTGCCAGCAGCCAAGGACAGGGAGCAAACTATGGCTACACCTTC.